This TCR beta chain was sequenced during a study of cytomegalovirus exposure and HLA in healthy donors. Study-level findings and limits: The study found most TCR sequences rare, yet found some public TCRs in many donors. Earlier analysis found most TCR beta V segments productive about 90% or about 30% of the time.

Germline CDR1 is SQVTM and CDR2 is ANQGSEA. The CDR3 extends over 14 amino acids. V shed 4 bases and J shed 3 bases, with 15 bases lying between them. A word on this clone: The antigen is undetermined.

With 60 Vbeta and 13 Jbeta primers, the PCR was carried out. Sequenced by immunoSEQ multiplex PCR; TCRdb stores in-frame clones only, minus some. Its table records 140,000 to 150,000 clones. Specimen: PBMCs. The clonotype originates from a woman between 45 and 65 years old in good health and CMV-seronegative. This chain joins TRBV29-1 and TRBJ1-2; D might be TRBD1 (6 bases). As DNA, the CDR3 is TGCAGCGTTGGCGTTACAGGGAACGACTATGGCTACACCTTC. Its translation is CSVGVTGNDYGYTF. Full variable domain (remainder filled in from reference TRBV29-1 and TRBJ1-2): SAVISQKPSRDICQRGTSLTIQCQVDSQVTMMFWYRQQPGQSLTLIATANQGSEATYESGFVIDKFPISRPNLTFSTLTVSNMSPEDSSIYLCSVGVTGNDYGYTFGSGTRLTVV.